This T cell receptor beta chain is drawn from a study of T cells in localized non-small cell lung cancer. Trimming cost V 0 bases and J 5 bases, with 12 bases left between them. There are 15 residues in the CDR3. Germline assignment: CDR1 SGHRS and CDR2 YFSETQ. TCRdb's copy holds only in-frame clones and misses some; the assay was immunoSEQ multiplex PCR. In the table there are 2,500 to 3,000 clones, roughly 25% of which are singletons. Notes on the study in general: Density of T cells in blood, when higher, went with longer overall survival. Heterogeneity is still possible, as just one tumor region was sequenced. Across samples, adjacent lung featured a median 57 of the top 100 tumor clones. There was higher T cell clonality in uninvolved adjacent lung than in tumor, and it was highest there.

Concerning this clone itself: Its antigen is not identified.

Source: normal lung tissue next to the tumor, taken before any cancer treatment. The chain combines TRBV5-1 with TRBJ2-1; TRBD2 is a possible D gene (7 bases). The origin of this receptor is a man aged 40 to 70 with stage II lung adenocarcinoma. DNA of the CDR3: TGCGCCAGCAGCTTGGGTGGGGGGGCCCACAATGAGCAGTTCTTC. Protein product: CASSLGGGAHNEQFF. Based on the CDR3 plus reference TRBV5-1 and TRBJ2-1, the full variable domain is KAGVTQTPRYLIKTRGQQVTLSCSPISGHRSVSWYQQTPGQGLQFLFEYFSETQRNKGNFPGRFSGRQFSNSRSEMNVSTLELGDSALYLCASSLGGGAHNEQFFGPGTRLTVL.